This T cell receptor beta chain was identified in a study of T cell responses to AZD1222 COVID-19 vaccine. Study-level results: Spike-specific TCR depth and breadth grew after two AZD1222 doses.

To note about this clone: Its antigen is currently unknown.

Profiling relied on immunoSEQ multiplex PCR, and the TCRdb table lists in-frame clones only, not all of them. The top ten clones hold more than 1.2% of a sample with under 110,000 clones, about 86% of them seen once. The sequenced sample was peripheral blood, obtained on day 0 of AZD1222 vaccination. This TCR derives from an adult in good health.

CDR3 sequence (DNA): TGTGCCAGCAGTCCAAACAGGGGGGGACCCTCTGGGGCCAACGTCCTGACTTTC. It translates to CASSPNRGGPSGANVLTF. This chain connects TRBV6-6 to TRBJ2-6; D may be TRBD1 (8 bases). Germline assignment: CDR1 MNHNY and CDR2 SVGAGI (reference sequence). The CDR3 loop spans 18 amino acids. Trimming shortened V by 5 bases and J by 0 bases, and 17 bases separated the two germline ends.